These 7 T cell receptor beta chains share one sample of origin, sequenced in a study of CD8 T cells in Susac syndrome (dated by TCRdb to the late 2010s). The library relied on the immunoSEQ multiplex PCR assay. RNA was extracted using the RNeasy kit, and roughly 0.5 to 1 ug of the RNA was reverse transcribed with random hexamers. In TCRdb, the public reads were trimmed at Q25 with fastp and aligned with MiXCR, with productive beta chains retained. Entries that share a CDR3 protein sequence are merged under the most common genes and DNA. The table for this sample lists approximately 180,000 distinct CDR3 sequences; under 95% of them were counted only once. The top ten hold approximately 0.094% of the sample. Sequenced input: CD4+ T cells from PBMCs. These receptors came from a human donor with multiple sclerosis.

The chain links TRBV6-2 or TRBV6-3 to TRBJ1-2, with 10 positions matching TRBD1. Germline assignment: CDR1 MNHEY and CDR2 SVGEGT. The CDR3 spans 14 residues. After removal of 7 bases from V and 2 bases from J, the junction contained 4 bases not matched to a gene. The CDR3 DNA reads TGTGCCAGCATGCAGACAGGGGGCAACTATGGCTACACCTTC. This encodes CASMQTGGNYGYTF.

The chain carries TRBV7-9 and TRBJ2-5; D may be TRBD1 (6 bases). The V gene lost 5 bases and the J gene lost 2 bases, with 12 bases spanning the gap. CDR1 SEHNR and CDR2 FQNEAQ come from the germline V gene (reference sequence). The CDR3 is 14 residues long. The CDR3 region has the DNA TGTGCCAGCAGCATAACAGGGACGCAAGAGACCCAGTACTTC. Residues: CASSITGTQETQYF.

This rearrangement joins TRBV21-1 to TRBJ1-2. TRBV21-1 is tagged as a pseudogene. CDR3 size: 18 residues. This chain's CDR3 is CASSKRMESKGLIYGYTF. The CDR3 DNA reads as TGTGCCAGCAGCAAAAGGATGGAGTCGAAGGGTTTGATCTATGGCTACACCTTC.

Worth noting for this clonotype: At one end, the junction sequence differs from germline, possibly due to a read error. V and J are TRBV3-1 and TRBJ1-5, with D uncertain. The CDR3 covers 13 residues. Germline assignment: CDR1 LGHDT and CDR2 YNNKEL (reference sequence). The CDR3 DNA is TGTGCCAGCAGCCAAGGGCCCAATCCGCCCCAGCATTTT. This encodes CASSQGPNPPQHF. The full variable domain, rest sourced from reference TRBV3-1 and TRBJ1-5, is DTAVSQTPKYLVTQMGNDKSIKCEQNLGHDTMYWYKQDSKKFLKIMFSYNNKELIINETVPNRFSPKSPDKAHLNLHINSLELGDSAVYFCASSQGPNPPQHFGDGTRLSIL.

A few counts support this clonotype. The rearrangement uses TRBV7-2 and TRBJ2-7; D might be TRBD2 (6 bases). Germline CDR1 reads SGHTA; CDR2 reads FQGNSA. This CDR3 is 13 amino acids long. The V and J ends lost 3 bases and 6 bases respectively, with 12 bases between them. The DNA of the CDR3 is TGTGCCAGCAGCTTTGGGCTGGGGGGCGAGCAGTACTTC. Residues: CASSFGLGGEQYF.

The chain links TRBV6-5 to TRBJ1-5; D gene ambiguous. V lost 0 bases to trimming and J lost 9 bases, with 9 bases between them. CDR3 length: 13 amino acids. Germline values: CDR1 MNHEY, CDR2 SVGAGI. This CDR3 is CASSYSRDMPQHF. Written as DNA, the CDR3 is TGTGCCAGCAGTTACTCGAGGGATATGCCCCAGCATTTT.

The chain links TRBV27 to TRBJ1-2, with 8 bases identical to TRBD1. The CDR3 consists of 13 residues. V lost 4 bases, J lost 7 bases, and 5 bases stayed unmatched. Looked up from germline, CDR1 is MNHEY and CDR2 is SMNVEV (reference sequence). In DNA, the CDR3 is TGTGCCAGCAGTTCGACAGGGGTTGGTGGCTACACCTTC. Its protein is CASSSTGVGGYTF.